The subject of this entry is one T cell receptor beta chain. Its antigen is not identified. Per the authors' pipeline: Junction-only sequences without quality scores came from ImmunoSEQ, so filtering differed. Method: immunoSEQ multiplex PCR; TCRdb's copy keeps in-frame clones and lacks some. V, J and clone size are those of that table, while D and trimming were read from the DNA. Of approximately 460,000 clones listed, approximately 80% are singletons. This record belongs to a study of shared clonotypes between healthy human individuals. On the study more broadly: Those who served as donors were a couple of women and three men between the ages of 18 and 49.

This CDR3 spans 14 amino acids. Germline lookup yields CDR1 SGHVS and CDR2 FQNEAQ. The V gene lost 1 base and the J gene lost 5 bases, with 10 bases spanning the gap. General observations from the study: The donor pool, a small one, limited the genetic and exposure-history diversity represented. Researchers sampled blood only, noting tissue repertoires likely differ.

The specimen was PBMCs. The chain is built from TRBV7-8 and TRBJ2-3; D not certain. This TCR came from a woman in her thirties or forties in good health. Some clones in this sample may be carry-over from other donors' samples. CDR3 amino acids: CASSLEAHLDTQYF. In nucleotides, the CDR3 is TGTGCCAGCAGCTTAGAAGCGCACTTAGATACGCAGTATTTT.